The subject of this entry is one TCR beta chain. The CDR3 runs to 13 residues. With V trimmed by 6 bases and J by 4 bases, 4 bases remained unmatched. Germline-derived CDR1 and CDR2 are SGHDN and FVKESK. These data originate in a study of T cells after yellow fever vaccination. TCRdb reprocessed the 5' RACE reads via MiXCR and lists one record per CDR3 protein. The sample includes fewer than 400,000 distinct CDR3 sequences, roughly 10% of them seen just once. The chain joins TRBV14 to TRBJ2-3; TRBD2 aligns across 7 bases. The TCR originated in a young man who received the YFV17D yellow fever vaccine. The specimen was CD4+ T cells sorted from PBMCs, collected 45 days after the yellow fever booster vaccination. The CDR3 here is CASRQRGADTQYF. The CDR3 nucleotides are TGTGCCAGCAGACAGCGGGGAGCAGATACGCAGTATTTT.